This entry lists 3 T cell receptor beta chains sequenced from one sample in a study of patients and donors after allogeneic stem cell transplantation. One entry per CDR3 protein results from TCRdb running MiXCR on the RT-PCR reads. The sample includes roughly 200,000 distinct CDR3 sequences, around 41% of them seen just once. The specimen was blood, either unsorted or a sorted T cell fraction (not recorded which). The receptor source for this set is a human donor who was either an allogeneic HSCT recipient or a stem cell or donor lymphocyte infusion donor (not recorded which). It is not recorded whose cells these are; they may come from a transplant donor.

The chain links TRBV6-2 or TRBV6-3 to TRBJ1-1; TRBD1 might be the D (5 bases). V lost 2 bases and J 8 bases, leaving 18 bases between the germline ends. CDR1 and CDR2 (germline): MNHEY, SVGEGT. The CDR3 totals 15 residues. Here the CDR3 DNA reads TGTGCCAGCAGTTACCCCTCCCAGGGTCTTGGGGAAGCTTTCTTT. This sequence encodes CASSYPSQGLGEAFF.

The chain has TRBV5-6 and TRBJ1-3; unclear D gene. The CDR3 spans 11 residues. The V end was cut by 1 base, the J end by 7 bases, with 3 bases between. CDR1 SGHDT and CDR2 YYEEEE come from the germline V gene. The CDR3 region is CASSLMNTIYF. As DNA, the CDR3 is TGTGCCAGCAGCTTGATGAACACCATATATTTT.

This chain uses TRBV11-2 with TRBJ2-1, with 11 positions matching TRBD2. V gave up 5 bases and J gave up 6 bases; unmatched junction bases: 6. The CDR3 loop spans 15 amino acids. The germline gives CDR1 SGHAT, CDR2 FQNNGV. CDR3: CASSLLAGGGNEQFF. The CDR3, as DNA: TGTGCCAGCAGCCTTCTAGCGGGAGGTGGCAATGAGCAGTTCTTC.